A selection of T cell receptor beta chains follows, all from one sample in a study of T cell changes during pregnancy in multiple sclerosis. Measured with immunoSEQ multiplex PCR; TCRdb has only the in-frame clones, and not every one. The data show fewer than 110,000 clones, around 90% seen once. The material sequenced was peripheral blood, taken in the third trimester of pregnancy. These TCRs come from a female donor in good health, enrolled as a control in a pregnancy study. The CDR3 runs from the conserved cysteine through the conserved F or W. D genes are given only for firm matches. For some rows the clone size is stated as once, few or many, or as a class when expanded; others skip it.

d_gene: TRBD1
v_gene: TRBV4-1
j_gene: TRBJ2-1
abundance: -
CDR3aa: CASSQGGQGNGEQFF
CDR3nt: TGCGCCAGCAGCCAAGGAGGACAGGGGAATGGTGAGCAGTTCTTC

d_gene: -
v_gene: TRBV4-3
j_gene: TRBJ1-1
abundance: -
CDR3aa: CASSQEIRNTEAFF
CDR3nt: TGCGCCAGCAGCCAAGAGATCAGGAACACTGAAGCTTTCTTT

d_gene: TRBD2
v_gene: TRBV4-2
j_gene: TRBJ2-2
abundance: -
CDR3aa: CASSRETSGGANTGELFF
CDR3nt: TGTGCCAGCAGCCGAGAGACTAGCGGGGGGGCGAACACCGGGGAGCTGTTTTTT

d_gene: TRBD1
v_gene: TRBV19
j_gene: TRBJ1-3
abundance: once
CDR3aa: CASTGTETSGNTIYF
CDR3nt: TGTGCCAGTACCGGGACAGAAACCTCTGGAAACACCATATATTTT

d_gene: -
v_gene: TRBV4-1
j_gene: TRBJ1-1
abundance: -
CDR3aa: CASSVVPRRVNPNTEAFF
CDR3nt: TGCGCCAGCAGCGTCGTCCCCCGCAGGGTAAATCCGAACACTGAAGCTTTCTTT

d_gene: -
v_gene: TRBV6-1
j_gene: TRBJ1-2
abundance: -
CDR3aa: CASSAPGPLAGYGYTF
CDR3nt: TGTGCCAGCAGTGCGCCGGGTCCCCTCGCGGGCTATGGCTACACCTTC

d_gene: TRBD1
v_gene: TRBV6-5
j_gene: TRBJ1-2
abundance: -
CDR3aa: CASSKPNRGDYGYTF
CDR3nt: TGTGCCAGCAGCAAGCCCAACAGGGGGGACTATGGCTACACCTTC

d_gene: TRBD2
v_gene: TRBV5-6
j_gene: TRBJ2-7
abundance: -
CDR3aa: CASSVGRAYEQYF
CDR3nt: TGTGCCAGCAGCGTCGGGAGGGCCTACGAGCAGTACTTC

d_gene: TRBD1
v_gene: TRBV7-2
j_gene: TRBJ2-5
abundance: once
CDR3aa: CASSLGRGPQETQYF
CDR3nt: TGTGCCAGCAGCTTAGGTAGGGGGCCTCAAGAGACCCAGTACTTC

d_gene: TRBD1
v_gene: TRBV7-9
j_gene: TRBJ2-3
abundance: -
CDR3aa: CASSLTGIGTQYF
CDR3nt: TGTGCCAGCAGCTTGACAGGGATTGGTACGCAGTATTTT

d_gene: -
v_gene: TRBV19
j_gene: TRBJ2-2
abundance: -
CDR3aa: CASSPRAANTGELFF
CDR3nt: TGTGCCAGTAGTCCCAGGGCAGCGAACACCGGGGAGCTGTTTTTT

d_gene: -
v_gene: TRBV9
j_gene: TRBJ2-7
abundance: -
CDR3aa: CASSVRRKGPYEQYF
CDR3nt: TGTGCCAGCAGCGTGAGGCGCAAAGGTCCCTACGAGCAGTACTTC

d_gene: TRBD1
v_gene: TRBV4-3
j_gene: TRBJ1-4
abundance: -
CDR3aa: CASSQVQGTGDEKLFF
CDR3nt: TGCGCCAGCAGCCAAGTTCAGGGGACAGGGGATGAAAAACTGTTTTTT

d_gene: TRBD1
v_gene: TRBV7-9
j_gene: TRBJ1-5
abundance: -
CDR3aa: CASSGGQGSFRQPQHF
CDR3nt: TGTGCCAGCAGCGGGGGACAGGGGTCATTTCGTCAGCCCCAGCATTTT

d_gene: TRBD2
v_gene: TRBV11-3
j_gene: TRBJ2-3
abundance: -
CDR3aa: CASSAHIAGGTDTQYF
CDR3nt: TGTGCCAGCAGCGCCCACATAGCGGGGGGGACAGATACGCAGTATTTT

d_gene: -
v_gene: TRBV6-1
j_gene: TRBJ1-5
abundance: -
CDR3aa: CATDSGNNQPQHF
CDR3nt: TGTGCCACGGATTCAGGAAACAATCAGCCCCAGCATTTT

d_gene: -
v_gene: TRBV21-1
j_gene: TRBJ2-7
abundance: -
CDR3aa: CASTGSGYEQYF
CDR3nt: TGTGCCAGCACAGGGTCTGGGTACGAGCAGTACTTC

d_gene: TRBD1
v_gene: TRBV6-6
j_gene: TRBJ1-2
abundance: -
CDR3aa: CASSSQDTGGNYGYTF
CDR3nt: TGTGCCAGCAGTTCTCAGGATACAGGGGGAAACTATGGCTACACCTTC

d_gene: -
v_gene: TRBV1
j_gene: TRBJ1-6
abundance: -
CDR3aa: CTSSQGPLTYNSPLHF
CDR3nt: TGCACCAGCAGCCAAGGGCCGTTAACCTATAATTCACCCCTCCACTTT

d_gene: -
v_gene: TRBV4-3
j_gene: TRBJ1-2
abundance: once
CDR3aa: CASSPLAQGNYGYTF
CDR3nt: TGCGCCAGCAGCCCTCTCGCCCAGGGGAACTATGGCTACACCTTC

d_gene: TRBD1
v_gene: TRBV6-5
j_gene: TRBJ1-2
abundance: -
CDR3aa: CASSYSTGDNGYTF
CDR3nt: TGTGCCAGCAGTTACTCGACAGGGGATAATGGCTACACCTTC

d_gene: -
v_gene: TRBV2
j_gene: TRBJ2-7
abundance: -
CDR3aa: CATGQGPSNEQYF
CDR3nt: TGTGCCACTGGGCAGGGTCCCTCAAACGAGCAGTACTTC

d_gene: TRBD2
v_gene: TRBV5-4
j_gene: TRBJ2-2
abundance: once
CDR3aa: CASSLPSSGGAGAGELFF
CDR3nt: TGTGCCAGCAGCCTCCCCAGTAGCGGGGGGGCCGGAGCCGGGGAGCTGTTTTTT

d_gene: TRBD2
v_gene: TRBV7-9
j_gene: TRBJ2-5
abundance: once
CDR3aa: CASSRGGETQYF
CDR3nt: TGTGCCAGCAGCCGCGGGGGTGAGACCCAGTACTTC

d_gene: -
v_gene: TRBV12-5
j_gene: TRBJ1-1
abundance: -
CDR3aa: CASGRGGRAEAFF
CDR3nt: TGTGCTAGTGGCCGCGGGGGGAGAGCTGAAGCTTTCTTT

d_gene: TRBD1
v_gene: TRBV7-8
j_gene: TRBJ1-2
abundance: -
CDR3aa: CASSAVQGRWGYTF
CDR3nt: TGTGCCAGCAGCGCCGTACAGGGGCGGTGGGGCTACACCTTC

d_gene: -
v_gene: TRBV5-4
j_gene: TRBJ1-2
abundance: -
CDR3aa: CASSSGQHNYGYTF
CDR3nt: TGTGCCAGCAGCTCAGGTCAACATAACTATGGCTACACCTTC

d_gene: TRBD2
v_gene: TRBV27
j_gene: TRBJ2-2
abundance: -
CDR3aa: CASSLYGFAGAGELFF
CDR3nt: TGTGCCAGCAGTTTATATGGATTTGCGGGGGCCGGGGAGCTGTTTTTT

d_gene: -
v_gene: TRBV6-5
j_gene: TRBJ2-1
abundance: -
CDR3aa: CASSTGQTEQFF
CDR3nt: TGTGCCAGCAGTACAGGACAGACTGAGCAGTTCTTC

d_gene: -
v_gene: TRBV9
j_gene: TRBJ1-1
abundance: -
CDR3aa: CASSVETGKAFF
CDR3nt: TGTGCCAGCAGCGTAGAGACTGGTAAAGCTTTCTTT

d_gene: -
v_gene: TRBV19
j_gene: TRBJ1-2
abundance: -
CDR3aa: CASSTRPSANYGYTF
CDR3nt: TGTGCCAGTAGCACAAGGCCAAGCGCGAACTATGGCTACACCTTC

d_gene: -
v_gene: TRBV2
j_gene: TRBJ1-2
abundance: -
CDR3aa: CASSALPYGYTF
CDR3nt: TGTGCCAGCAGTGCCCTTCCCTATGGCTACACCTTC

d_gene: TRBD1
v_gene: TRBV6-5
j_gene: TRBJ1-1
abundance: -
CDR3aa: CASSRGTGGEAFF
CDR3nt: TGTGCCAGCAGCCGCGGGACAGGGGGTGAAGCTTTCTTT

d_gene: -
v_gene: TRBV2
j_gene: TRBJ2-2
abundance: -
CDR3aa: CASSEQGQDTGELFF
CDR3nt: TGTGCCAGCAGTGAACAAGGACAAGACACCGGGGAGCTGTTTTTT

d_gene: -
v_gene: TRBV9
j_gene: TRBJ2-3
abundance: once
CDR3aa: CASSPGPGSTDTQYF
CDR3nt: TGTGCCAGCAGCCCAGGCCCGGGGAGCACAGATACGCAGTATTTT

d_gene: TRBD1
v_gene: TRBV9
j_gene: TRBJ1-1
abundance: -
CDR3aa: CASSTEAGGPEAFF
CDR3nt: TGTGCCAGCAGCACAGAGGCAGGGGGCCCTGAAGCTTTCTTT

d_gene: -
v_gene: TRBV4-3
j_gene: TRBJ1-1
abundance: once
CDR3aa: CASSQEVDTEAFF
CDR3nt: TGCGCCAGCAGCCAAGAAGTAGACACTGAAGCTTTCTTT

d_gene: -
v_gene: TRBV4-3
j_gene: TRBJ1-2
abundance: -
CDR3aa: CASSHASRVGGYTF
CDR3nt: TGCGCCAGCAGCCATGCCTCCCGGGTCGGTGGCTACACCTTC

d_gene: TRBD2
v_gene: TRBV7-3
j_gene: TRBJ2-1
abundance: -
CDR3aa: CASSLSGGQVNEQFF
CDR3nt: TGTGCCAGCAGCTTATCGGGGGGGCAGGTTAATGAGCAGTTCTTC

d_gene: -
v_gene: TRBV19
j_gene: TRBJ1-2
abundance: -
CDR3aa: CASAGAKGPTNYGYTF
CDR3nt: TGTGCCAGTGCAGGGGCGAAAGGACCAACTAACTATGGCTACACCTTC

d_gene: TRBD1
v_gene: TRBV7-9
j_gene: TRBJ2-7
abundance: -
CDR3aa: CASSFEQGALSYEQYF
CDR3nt: TGTGCCAGCAGCTTTGAACAGGGGGCTTTATCCTACGAGCAGTACTTC

d_gene: -
v_gene: TRBV29-1
j_gene: TRBJ1-3
abundance: -
CDR3aa: CSVELASGNTIYF
CDR3nt: TGCAGCGTTGAACTCGCGTCTGGAAACACCATATATTTT

d_gene: -
v_gene: TRBV6-5
j_gene: TRBJ1-2
abundance: -
CDR3aa: CASSTPVGGAGGYTF
CDR3nt: TGTGCCAGCAGTACCCCCGTCGGGGGGGCAGGTGGCTACACCTTC

d_gene: -
v_gene: TRBV30
j_gene: TRBJ2-7
abundance: -
CDR3aa: CAWSPDIAYEQYF
CDR3nt: TGTGCCTGGAGCCCAGACATCGCCTACGAGCAGTACTTC

d_gene: TRBD1
v_gene: TRBV14
j_gene: TRBJ1-5
abundance: -
CDR3aa: CASSPRTGGLEPQHF
CDR3nt: TGTGCCAGCAGCCCGCGGACAGGCGGATTGGAGCCCCAGCATTTT

d_gene: -
v_gene: TRBV7-9
j_gene: TRBJ1-2
abundance: -
CDR3aa: CASSSHLGQPGGYTF
CDR3nt: TGTGCCAGCAGCTCCCATTTAGGACAGCCAGGGGGCTACACCTTC